This T cell receptor (beta chain) comes out of a study of T cell responses to AZD1222 COVID-19 vaccine. As for the study in general: Second doses that came at about 4 or about 12 weeks were put together.

The J segment lost 2 bases and the V segment lost 5 bases, leaving 8 bases of the junction unmatched. Germline assignment: CDR1 MDHEN and CDR2 SYDVKM. This CDR3 comprises 18 residues. Regarding the study as a whole: There were vaccine-associated CD4 TCRs across spike, dominant at 160-218 and 743-854.

With respect to this clone: Its antigen is undetermined.

The table came from immunoSEQ multiplex PCR; TCRdb's copy has only in-frame clones and leaves some out. The sample has fewer than 200,000 clones; 80% to 90% are singletons. The J gene is TRBJ2-5, the V gene TRBV28; TRBD2 agrees at 16 bases. The sequence derives from an adult in good health. The source was peripheral blood, collected on day 0 of AZD1222 vaccination. The CDR3 nucleotides are TGTGCCAGCAGTCCGGGGACTAGCGGGGGGGATGGGCAAGAGACCCAGTACTTC. It is translated as CASSPGTSGGDGQETQYF.